A single sample is the source of the 26 T cell receptor beta chains below, sequenced in a study of blood T cells in healthy people across ages. Combining a sample-barcoded 5' primer with a J-beta primer mix, a second PCR ran for about 7 to 11 cycles. TCRdb ran MiXCR on the 5' RACE reads and lists one entry per CDR3 protein. The sample gives about 1.8 million distinct CDR3 sequences, 40% to 55% of which show up once; less than 2.5% is in the top ten. Sequenced input: blood. The receptors derive from a woman aged 40 to 50 in good health.

This clonotype showed up just a few times. The rearrangement uses TRBV18 and TRBJ2-4, with D unclear. The V end lost 0 bases, the J end lost 4 bases, and 10 bases lay between the germline ends. Germline assignment: CDR1 KGHSH and CDR2 LQKENI. The CDR3 totals 15 residues. CDR3 in DNA: TGTGCCAGCTCACCACCTTCGGACGGGAAAAACATTCAGTACTTC. The encoded protein is CASSPPSDGKNIQYF.

This sequence joins TRBV28 and TRBJ1-5; TRBD1 is a possible D gene (5 bases). The germline gives CDR1 MDHEN, CDR2 SYDVKM. Trimming took 5 bases from V and 3 from J, leaving 20 bases between them. The CDR3 runs 17 residues. CDR3 nucleotide sequence: TGTGCCAGCAGTCTCTTAACGACGGGGACTGACAATCAGCCCCAGCATTTT. It encodes CASSLLTTGTDNQPQHF.

This chain joins TRBV29-1 and TRBJ1-4; 7 bases map to TRBD1. Trimming took 7 bases from V and 7 from J; bases not matched to a gene: 12. Germline CDR1 reads SQVTM; CDR2 reads ANQGSEA. There are 14 residues in the CDR3. This chain's CDR3 is CSAAGTAGGEKLFF. Here the CDR3 DNA reads TGCAGCGCCGCCGGGACAGCAGGCGGTGAAAAACTGTTTTTT.

In this sample, this clonotype turned up a few times. V and J are TRBV7-2 and TRBJ2-7; D remains ambiguous. Trimming cost V 3 bases and J 2 bases, with 8 bases left between them. CDR3 length equals 13 residues. The germline V gene has CDR1 SGHTA and CDR2 FQGNSA. Written as DNA, the CDR3 is TGTGCCAGCAGCTTTGGTAACCCCTACGAGCAGTACTTC. Its protein product is CASSFGNPYEQYF.

CDR3 amino acids: CASSFLAGEYNEQFF. The CDR3 DNA sequence: TGTGCCAGCAGCTTCCTAGCGGGGGAGTACAATGAGCAGTTCTTC. The chain joins TRBV7-2 to TRBJ2-1; TRBD2 matches 10 bases. The CDR3 contains 15 residues. Germline CDR1 reads SGHTA; CDR2 reads FQGNSA. Trimming cost V 3 bases and J 4 bases; bases outside gene matches: 3.

This sequence joins TRBV7-2 and TRBJ2-5; D perhaps matches TRBD1 (6 bases). Germline CDR1 SGHTA, CDR2 FQGNSA. The germline V and J ends were trimmed by 5 bases and 11 bases, with 15 bases remaining between them. CDR3 size: 12 residues. In DNA, the CDR3 is TGTGCCAGCAGCCGAGACAGGTTAGAGCAGTACTTC. It yields the protein CASSRDRLEQYF.

The CDR3, as DNA: TGTGCCACCGGGACAGGGGGTGAAAAACTGTTTTTT. Its protein product is CATGTGGEKLFF. This sequence joins TRBV6-6 and TRBJ1-4; 11 bases map to TRBD1. CDR3 length: 12 residues. Germline V gives CDR1 MNHNY, CDR2 SVGAGI (reference sequence). V trimming: 10 bases; J trimming: 7 bases; junction bases outside the gene matches: 2.

The sample holds one count of this clonotype. The V gene is TRBV6-5, the J gene TRBJ1-2; D is perhaps TRBD1 (6 bases). Germline V gene data show CDR1 as MNHEY and CDR2 as SVGAGI. V lost 2 bases, J lost 4 bases, and 14 bases lay in between. The CDR3 spans 15 residues. DNA for the CDR3: TGTGCCAGCAGTTACGGACAGACATCTGGCTATGGCTACACCTTC. Its protein product is CASSYGQTSGYGYTF.

The table lists this clonotype with a few counts. The chain is built from TRBV20-1 and TRBJ2-5; 10 bases agree with TRBD1. CDR1 and CDR2 (germline): DFQATT, SNEGSKA (reference sequence). Trimming at V came to 3 bases and at J to 5 bases, leaving 6 bases not matched to a gene. This CDR3 region has 14 residues. The CDR3 DNA follows: TGCAGTGCTAGTGACAGGGGGCGCGGGGAGACCCAGTACTTC. As protein: CSASDRGRGETQYF.

DNA for the CDR3: TGTGCCAGCAGCTTAAACCTCGAAGCCACCGCCAGGGACGGGGGTTACGAGCAGTACTTC. This encodes CASSLNLEATARDGGYEQYF. The chain has TRBV7-8 and TRBJ2-7; a weak D match, TRBD2 (6 bases). Germline assignment: CDR1 SGHVS and CDR2 FQNEAQ. This CDR3 comprises 20 residues. Trimming removed 2 bases at V and 4 bases at J, with 30 bases between.

The chain links TRBV9 to TRBJ1-5, with 8 positions matching TRBD1. V gave up 5 bases and J gave up 5 bases; unmatched junction bases: 3. The CDR3 runs to 13 residues. Germline loops: CDR1 SGDLS, CDR2 YYNGEE. CDR3 sequence (DNA): TGTGCCAGCAGTGTGGACAGGGATCAGCCCCAGCATTTT. This codes for CASSVDRDQPQHF. Drawing the rest from reference TRBV9 and TRBJ1-5, the complete variable domain is DSGVTQTPKHLITATGQRVTLRCSPRSGDLSVYWYQQSLDQGLQFLIQYYNGEERAKGNILERFSAQQFPDLHSELNLSSLELGDSALYFCASSVDRDQPQHFGDGTRLSIL.

The chain recombines TRBV20-1 with TRBJ1-6; D call uncertain. Germline V gene data show CDR1 as DFQATT and CDR2 as SNEGSKA (reference sequence). V lost 3 bases and J lost 7, with 19 bases in between. The CDR3 sequence is 16 residues long. The CDR3 spells CSARPGRPPPNSPLHF. The DNA of the CDR3 is TGCAGTGCTAGGCCCGGGAGGCCACCCCCGAATTCACCCCTCCACTTT.

This clonotype was recorded a few times. The V and J genes are TRBV6-6 and TRBJ2-5, with TRBD1 matching 9 bases. Germline CDR1 is MNHNY and CDR2 is SVGAGI (reference sequence). The V and J ends lost 0 bases and 13 bases, in that order; junction bases with no gene match: 6. The CDR3 spans 13 residues. The CDR3 coding sequence is TGTGCCAGCAGTTACTCGGGACAGGGAACGGGGTACTTC. Its translation: CASSYSGQGTGYF.

The table lists this clonotype with a few counts. This chain links TRBV5-1 with TRBJ2-1; the match to TRBD2 covers 9 bases. The CDR3 loop spans 15 amino acids. The trim removed 4 bases at V and 3 bases at J, leaving 5 bases unmatched. Germline V gene data show CDR1 as SGHRS and CDR2 as YFSETQ. The CDR3 protein is CASSQRAGGYNEQFF. The CDR3 DNA is TGCGCCAGCAGCCAAAGAGCGGGGGGCTACAATGAGCAGTTCTTC.

This chain joins TRBV5-1 and TRBJ2-7; D tentatively fits TRBD1 or TRBD2 (6 bases each). Trimming left V 0 bases short and J 2 bases short, with 12 bases between. CDR1 and CDR2 (germline): SGHRS, YFSETQ. CDR3 length: 15 residues. Here the CDR3 reads CASSLERGAAYEQYF. As DNA, the CDR3 is TGCGCCAGCAGCTTGGAAAGGGGGGCGGCCTACGAGCAGTACTTC.

The gene calls are TRBV4-3 and TRBJ2-3; 12 bases fit TRBD1. With V trimmed by 3 bases and J by 7 bases, 2 bases remained unmatched. This CDR3 comprises 14 residues. CDR1 is LGHNA and CDR2 is YSLEER in the germline V gene. In nucleotides, the CDR3 is TGCGCCAGCAGCCAGGGACAGGGGGCTTATACGCAGTATTTT. This encodes CASSQGQGAYTQYF.

The CDR3 bases are TGTGCCAGCAGCTCACTACAGGGGGCACAAGATACGCAGTATTTT. This translates into CASSSLQGAQDTQYF. This chain links TRBV7-9 with TRBJ2-3; 9 nucleotides match TRBD1. The CDR3 has 15 residues. Germline CDR1 SEHNR, CDR2 FQNEAQ (reference sequence). The V segment lost 4 bases and the J segment 5 bases; nucleotides outside the gene matches: 7.

Comment on this clonotype: This is likely a read error, given that the CDR3 carries no conserved phenylalanine or tryptophan at its end. V and J are TRBV6-2 or TRBV6-3 and TRBJ2-7; 7 nucleotides line up with TRBD2. From germline, CDR1 is MNHEY and CDR2 SVGEGT. V gave up 2 bases and J gave up 2 bases; unmatched junction bases: 12. The CDR3 sequence is 17 residues long. In DNA form, the CDR3 reads TGTGCCAGCAGTTACGCACCGGGACTAACCAGCCCCTACGAGCAGTACTTA. Translated: CASSYAPGLTSPYEQYL.

This chain joins TRBV27 and TRBJ2-1; D ambiguous. V was clipped by 0 bases and J by 15 bases, with 21 bases between them. From germline, CDR1 is MNHEY and CDR2 SMNVEV (reference sequence). The CDR3 is 15 amino acids. The CDR3 here is CASSLSLGLSPKPFF. The CDR3 bases are TGTGCCAGCAGTTTATCGCTTGGCCTCTCCCCCAAACCGTTCTTC.

This clonotype was seen more than once but under ten times. The chain combines TRBV15 with TRBJ2-3; the D gene is possibly TRBD1 (5 bases). In germline, CDR1 is LNHNV, CDR2 YYDKDF (reference sequence). The CDR3 has 17 residues. V gave up 4 bases and J gave up 2 bases, with 19 bases separating them. The CDR3 loop is CATSTLDKGSITDTQYF. As DNA, the CDR3 is TGTGCCACCAGCACCCTCGACAAGGGGTCAATCACAGATACGCAGTATTTT.

The J gene is TRBJ2-4, the V gene TRBV7-2; D might be TRBD1 (5 bases). Between the trimmed V and J ends, which lost 1 base and 4 bases, there was a span of 8 bases. There are 14 residues in the CDR3. Germline CDR1 and CDR2: SGHTA and FQGNSA. CDR3 region: CASSLVRTKNIQYF. CDR3 bases: TGTGCCAGCAGCTTAGTTCGGACAAAAAACATTCAGTACTTC.

V is TRBV4-2 and J is TRBJ1-6; 11 nucleotides line up with TRBD1. Germline loops: CDR1 LGHNA, CDR2 YNFKEQ. CDR3 length equals 17 residues. The trim removed 2 bases at V and 5 bases at J, leaving 5 bases unmatched. The DNA of the CDR3 is TGTGCCAGCAGCCAAATGGGACAGGGGGTTAATAATTCACCCCTCCACTTT. It encodes CASSQMGQGVNNSPLHF.

The V and J genes are TRBV6-2 or TRBV6-3 and TRBJ2-3; 12 bases are a match to TRBD2. Germline values: CDR1 MNHEY, CDR2 SVGEGT. The CDR3 has 16 residues. J was trimmed by 5 bases and V by 2 bases; bases with no gene match: 5. CDR3 coding DNA: TGTGCCAGCAGTTACCTAGCGGGGGGGTTTGGAGATACGCAGTATTTT. Translation: CASSYLAGGFGDTQYF.

The chain employs TRBV6-5 and TRBJ2-7, with D tentatively TRBD1 or TRBD2 (5 bases each). Trimming stripped 6 bases from V and 3 bases from J, with 12 bases between. The CDR3 has 13 residues. Per the germline V gene, CDR1 is MNHEY and CDR2 is SVGAGI. The CDR3, as DNA: TGTGCCAGCAGCGGGACGGATGGCTACGAGCAGTACTTC. Amino acids: CASSGTDGYEQYF.

This rearrangement joins TRBV7-8 to TRBJ2-7; TRBD2 aligns across 11 bases. The J call may be incorrect, as the DNA end agrees better with TRBJ2-5. The CDR3 runs 16 residues. Germline CDR1 and CDR2: SGHVS and FQNEAQ. Here the CDR3 reads CASSPSLAGGLETQYF. The CDR3 DNA is TGTGCCAGCAGCCCCTCCCTAGCGGGGGGATTAGAGACCCAGTACTTC.

This clonotype was found once. The rearrangement uses TRBV27 and TRBJ2-7; a possible D gene is TRBD2 (5 bases). CDR1 and CDR2 from the germline V gene are MNHEY and SMNVEV (reference sequence). V was clipped by 8 bases and J by 3 bases, with 17 bases between them. The length of the CDR3 is 14 residues. The CDR3 sequence is CASRLTGIDYEQYF. DNA of the CDR3: TGTGCCAGCCGGCTTACCGGGATAGACTACGAGCAGTACTTC.